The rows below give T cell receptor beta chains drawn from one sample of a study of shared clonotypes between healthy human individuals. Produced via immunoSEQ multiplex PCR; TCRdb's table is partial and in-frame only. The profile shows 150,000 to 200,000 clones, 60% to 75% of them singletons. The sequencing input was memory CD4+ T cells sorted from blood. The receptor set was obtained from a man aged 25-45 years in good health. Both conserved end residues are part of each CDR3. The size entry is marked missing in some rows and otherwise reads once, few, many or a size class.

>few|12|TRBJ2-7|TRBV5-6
CASSAGLNEQYF
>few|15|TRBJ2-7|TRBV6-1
CASSASDTVGYEQYF
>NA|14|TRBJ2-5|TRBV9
CASSVGGNQETQYF
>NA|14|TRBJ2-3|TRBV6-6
CASSYTTSTDTQYF
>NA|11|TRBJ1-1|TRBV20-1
CSASTGTEAFF
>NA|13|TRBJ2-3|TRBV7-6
CASSLGAADTQYF
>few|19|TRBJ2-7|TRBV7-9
CASSFGSGRVLNPLYEQYF
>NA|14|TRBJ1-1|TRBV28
CAARPPGSNTEAFF
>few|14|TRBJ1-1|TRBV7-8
CASSLNTLRTEAFF
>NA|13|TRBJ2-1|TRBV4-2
CASSGQTVYEQFF
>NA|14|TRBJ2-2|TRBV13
CASRGGDNRRELFF
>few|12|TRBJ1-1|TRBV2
CATRQGPAEAFF
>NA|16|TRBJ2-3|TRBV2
CASRLLAGGSTDTQYF
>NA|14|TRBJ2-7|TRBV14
CASSQDWSAYEQYF
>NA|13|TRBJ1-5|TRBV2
CASSEAGTQPQHF
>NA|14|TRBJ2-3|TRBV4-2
CASSQGVTSDTQYF
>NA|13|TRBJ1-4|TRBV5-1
CASRKGAGEKLFF
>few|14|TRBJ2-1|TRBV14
CASSPPISYNEQFF